This TCR beta chain was profiled in a study of beta chain features in type 1 diabetes. Overall study results and limits: Compared with healthy donors, patients appeared to share more similar naive, central memory and regulatory TCRB repertoires. Moderately but significantly shorter TCRB CDR3s were found in Type 1 diabetes patients in all four CD4+ subsets.

This clone was seen at least ten times. Its antigen is unknown. Since all of the isolated RNA was reverse transcribed, expressed TCRB transcripts were what got sequenced. This table comes from immunoSEQ multiplex PCR, and its TCRdb copy is limited to in-frame clones, with some not included. The sample lists 130,000 to 150,000 clones; 7% to 10% were seen once. The sample was central memory CD4+ T cells from blood. The receptor was derived from a man younger than 30 in good health.

Written as DNA, the CDR3 is TGTGCCAGCAGTCCTAGTCACAACGTCCTGACTTTC. It translates to CASSPSHNVLTF. V usage is TRBV28 and J usage is TRBJ2-6; D remains unclear. This CDR3 contains 12 residues. The germline V gene has CDR1 MDHEN and CDR2 SYDVKM. Trimming took off 5 bases at V and 9 bases at J, with 8 bases between the two ends.